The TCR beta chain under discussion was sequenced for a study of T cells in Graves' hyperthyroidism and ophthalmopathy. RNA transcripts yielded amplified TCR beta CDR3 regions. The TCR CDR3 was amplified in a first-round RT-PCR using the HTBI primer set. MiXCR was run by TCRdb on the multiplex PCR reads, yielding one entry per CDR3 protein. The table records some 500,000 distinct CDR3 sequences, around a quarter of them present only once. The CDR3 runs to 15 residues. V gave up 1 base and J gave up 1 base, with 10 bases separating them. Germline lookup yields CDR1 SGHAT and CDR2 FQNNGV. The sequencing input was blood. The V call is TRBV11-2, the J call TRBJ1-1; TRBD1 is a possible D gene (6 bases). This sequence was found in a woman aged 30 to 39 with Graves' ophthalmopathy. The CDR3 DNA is TGTGCCAGCAGCTTAGTTTACAGGGCGAACACTGAAGCTTTCTTT. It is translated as CASSLVYRANTEAFF.